Following are 2 T cell receptor beta chains from one sample sequenced in a study of T-cell memory formation after mild COVID-19. Each CDR3 protein gets one entry after TCRdb re-called the 5' RACE reads with MiXCR. The repertoire consists of 450,000 to 650,000 distinct CDR3 sequences, with approximately 20% occurring once and the leading ten covering around 12%. Sequenced material: PBMCs or a T cell subset sorted from them (not recorded which). These receptors were collected from an adult woman who had mild COVID-19 (a few samples of this study predate the infection). Cell type and time point are not known.

This rearrangement joins TRBV7-9 to TRBJ1-2; D gene unclear. Per germline, CDR1 SEHNR and CDR2 FQNEAQ (reference sequence). V lost 3 bases and J 13 bases, leaving 12 bases between the germline ends. This CDR3 has 11 amino acids. In DNA, the CDR3 is TGTGCCAGCAGCTTCGTCCCGGTCGGCACCTTC. Translation gives CASSFVPVGTF.

This chain uses TRBV24-1 with TRBJ2-1; the D gene is possibly TRBD1 (6 bases). Germline V gene data show CDR1 as KGHDR and CDR2 as SFDVKD. The CDR3 extends over 12 amino acids. V lost 9 bases, J lost 6 bases, and 11 bases lay in between. CDR3 region: CATEGDGNEQFF. CDR3 coding DNA: TGTGCCACCGAGGGGGATGGCAATGAGCAGTTCTTC.